One sample yielded the 28 T cell receptor beta chains listed below, sequenced in a study of metastatic and nonmetastatic thyroid tumors. Each patient came to thyroid surgery without any prior treatment (of any kind). TCRdb reanalyzed the PCR reads via MiXCR. In the table there are 5,100 or so clones, less than 35% of which are singletons. Sequencing was carried out using adjacent normal tissue. Receptor source: a female donor with papillary thyroid cancer or a benign thyroid nodule (not recorded which). Some clones in this sample may be carry-over from other donors' samples.

There are many counts of this clone. This chain uses TRBV2 with TRBJ1-6; no firm D call. The V end was cut by 7 bases, the J end by 0 bases, with 7 bases between. This CDR3 has 14 amino acids. CDR1 and CDR2 from the germline V gene are SNHLY and FYNNEI. As DNA, the CDR3 is TGTGCCAGCACAGGAACCTCCTATAATTCACCCCTCCACTTT. Translating gives CASTGTSYNSPLHF.

This clone has more than one count but fewer than ten. The chain carries TRBV12-3 or TRBV12-4 and TRBJ1-4, with 7 bases lining up with TRBD1. The CDR3 covers 17 residues. With V trimmed by 7 bases and J by 0 bases, 11 bases remained unmatched. Here the CDR3 reads CASTRQGQSPTNEKLFF. The CDR3, as DNA: TGTGCCAGCACTAGACAGGGTCAGTCTCCAACTAATGAAAAACTGTTTTTT.

This clone is deemed medium-sized. The chain employs TRBV28 and TRBJ1-5; 8 bases agree with TRBD1. This CDR3 has 18 amino acids. Trimming took 5 bases from V and 1 from J; bases not matched to a gene: 13. Germline CDR1 MDHEN, CDR2 SYDVKM. CDR3 coding DNA: TGTGCCAGCAGTGGCAGGACAGGGTTGTTAGAAAGCAATCAGCCCCAGCATTTT. Translating gives CASSGRTGLLESNQPQHF.

By share, this clone counts as medium-sized (0.01 to 0.1%). V is TRBV20-1 and J is TRBJ1-1; D remains unclear. CDR3 size: 17 residues. CDR1 and CDR2 (germline): DFQATT, SNEGSKA (reference sequence). Trimming shortened V by 0 bases and J by 1 base, and 18 bases separated the two germline ends. This CDR3 reads CSARDLMSAQSNTEAFF. The CDR3 DNA reads TGCAGTGCTAGAGATCTAATGTCGGCACAGTCGAACACTGAAGCTTTCTTT.

V is TRBV18 and J is TRBJ1-1; D is ambiguous. This CDR3 is built from 13 residues. Trimming took off 5 bases at V and 8 bases at J, with 15 bases between the two ends. The germline V gene encodes CDR1 KGHSH and CDR2 LQKENI. The CDR3 nucleotides read TGTGCCAGCTCAAAAAGTGACTTCGCAGAAGCTTTCTTT. The encoded protein is CASSKSDFAEAFF.

This clone was counted only a few times. The V gene is TRBV7-2, the J gene TRBJ2-1, with D maybe TRBD1 (7 bases). Germline V gene sequence: CDR1 SGHTA, CDR2 FQGNSA. V lost 6 bases and J 14 bases, leaving 17 bases between the germline ends. The CDR3 runs 12 residues. The CDR3 loop reads CASSRRQGGKFF. Written as DNA, the CDR3 is TGTGCCAGCAGTCGTAGACAGGGAGGAAAGTTCTTC.

This clone appeared a few times. This chain connects TRBV6-1 to TRBJ1-1; no reliable D call. The CDR3 sequence is 15 residues long. Germline values: CDR1 MNHNS, CDR2 SASEGT. V lost 0 bases, J lost 5 bases, and 13 bases lay in between. The CDR3 DNA reads TGTGCCAGCAGTGAAGCTCAGAGTCTACGGACTGAAGCTTTCTTT. Amino acid sequence: CASSEAQSLRTEAFF.

Regarding this clone: A clone one base away is much larger, so this may be a read error. This chain joins TRBV2 and TRBJ2-1; 7 bases agree with TRBD1. Germline loops: CDR1 SNHLY, CDR2 FYNNEI. The CDR3 has 16 amino acids. The CDR3 DNA follows: TGTGCCGGCAGTGAAGGACCGGGACAGAGTTACAATGAGCAGTTCTTC. Translating gives CAGSEGPGQSYNEQFF.

This clone is medium-sized. Just one base apart from a much larger clone, this may be a read error. V gene TRBV19 combines with J gene TRBJ1-6; a possible D gene is TRBD1 (5 bases). Trimming stripped 6 bases from V and 16 bases from J, with 10 bases between. The length of the CDR3 is 10 residues. Germline V gene data show CDR1 as LNHDA and CDR2 as SQIVND (reference sequence). In DNA form, the CDR3 reads TGTGCCAGTAGAGGGGCAACACTCCACTTT. This gives the protein CASRGATLHF.

This chain connects TRBV6-1 to TRBJ2-7; 10 bases are a match to TRBD1. The CDR3 is 15 residues long. CDR1 is MNHNS, CDR2 SASEGT, per germline. V trimming: 6 bases; J trimming: 4 bases; junction bases outside the gene matches: 9. DNA for the CDR3: TGTGCCAGCAGCGTAGGGACAGGGGTGATTTACGAGCAGTACTTC. Protein: CASSVGTGVIYEQYF.

The table lists this clone with many counts. The CDR3 DNA reads as TGTGCCAGCAGCATAAGCTCTAATTCACCCCTCCACTTT. This codes for CASSISSNSPLHF. This chain uses TRBV11-3 with TRBJ1-6; D gene ambiguous. From germline, CDR1 is SGHNT and CDR2 YENEEA. The V gene lost 5 bases and the J gene lost 6 bases, with 8 bases spanning the gap. The CDR3 consists of 13 residues.

In this sample, this clone is large. V and J are TRBV7-8 and TRBJ2-7; 8 bases agree with TRBD2. Trimming cost V 5 bases and J 3 bases; bases outside gene matches: 18. This CDR3 is built from 18 residues. Germline V lookup: CDR1 SGHVS, CDR2 FQNEAQ. CDR3 in amino acids: CASSQERGRRSPNYEQYF. In DNA form, the CDR3 reads TGTGCCAGCAGCCAAGAGCGGGGGAGAAGGTCCCCTAACTACGAGCAGTACTTC.

This clone was found a few times. This chain connects TRBV7-7 to TRBJ2-2, with 8 nucleotides matching TRBD1. The CDR3 sequence is 13 residues long. From germline, CDR1 is SSHAT and CDR2 FNYEAQ (reference sequence). The CDR3 here is CASGQGRAGELFF. DNA for the CDR3: TGTGCTAGCGGACAGGGAAGGGCCGGGGAGCTGTTTTTT.

Comments on this clone: Other nucleotide sequences in the sample specify the same CDR3. The J gene is TRBJ1-1, the V gene TRBV20-1; 9 bases are shared with TRBD1. This CDR3 has 13 amino acids. V dropped 6 bases and J dropped 5; count of bases not matched to a gene: 7. Per germline, CDR1 DFQATT and CDR2 SNEGSKA (reference sequence). CDR3 sequence (DNA): TGCAGTGCAGCGACAGGGGGAGAGACTGAAGCTTTCTTT. This codes for CSAATGGETEAFF.

By share of the sample, this clone is large. The chain employs TRBV28 and TRBJ2-1; 7 bases are shared with TRBD1. Trimming removed 8 bases from V and 0 bases from J; junction bases left unmatched: 7. Germline-derived CDR1 and CDR2 are MDHEN and SYDVKM. The CDR3 contains 15 residues. CDR3 sequence reads: CASLGDSRSYNEQFF. The CDR3 DNA reads as TGTGCCAGCCTAGGGGACAGCCGCTCCTACAATGAGCAGTTCTTC.

The chain employs TRBV7-8 and TRBJ2-7, with D maybe TRBD2 (7 bases). Per germline, CDR1 SGHVS and CDR2 FQNEAQ. The CDR3 spans 16 residues. Deletions cut 0 bases from V and 7 bases from J, with 19 bases between. In DNA form, the CDR3 reads TGTGCCAGCAGCTTAGCGGGGGGGACATTGGTCTATGAGCAGTACTTC. Protein: CASSLAGGTLVYEQYF.

The genes are TRBV7-2 and TRBJ2-7; 7 positions match TRBD2. The V gene's germline CDR1 is SGHTA and CDR2 FQGNSA. The CDR3 spans 15 residues. The V gene end was trimmed by 5 bases and the J gene end by 3 bases; junction bases not matched to a gene: 10. CDR3 sequence: CASSPNPSGIYEQYF. CDR3 in DNA: TGTGCCAGCAGCCCAAACCCCAGCGGGATCTACGAGCAGTACTTC.

This clone is medium-sized by share. The rearrangement links TRBV19 to TRBJ2-1, with 7 bases identical to TRBD2. The germline CDR1 and CDR2 sequences are LNHDA and SQIVND (reference sequence). The CDR3 consists of 12 residues. V trimming: 7 bases; J trimming: 7 bases; junction bases outside the gene matches: 4. CDR3 sequence reads: CASKGGENEQFF. CDR3 DNA sequence: TGTGCCAGTAAGGGAGGGGAAAATGAGCAGTTCTTC. Together with reference TRBV19 and TRBJ2-1, the CDR3 gives the full variable domain: DGGITQSPKYLFRKEGQNVTLSCEQNLNHDAMYWYRQDPGQGLRLIYYSQIVNDFQKGDIAEGYSVSREKKESFPLTVTSAQKNPTAFYLCASKGGENEQFFGPGTRLTVL.

The CDR3 spells CAWSLTGGKNIQYF. The CDR3 DNA is TGTGCCTGGTCTCTAACAGGGGGCAAAAACATTCAGTACTTC. This chain uses TRBV30 with TRBJ2-4; TRBD1 matches 8 bases. Trimming removed 5 bases from V and 3 bases from J; junction bases left unmatched: 6. The CDR3 runs 14 residues. Germline-derived CDR1 and CDR2 are GTSNPN and SVGIG (reference sequence).

The chain carries TRBV20-1 and TRBJ1-3, with 7 bases lining up with TRBD1. Germline lookup yields CDR1 DFQATT and CDR2 SNEGSKA (reference sequence). Trimming cost V 3 bases and J 5 bases; bases outside gene matches: 4. CDR3 length: 13 amino acids. For the CDR3, the DNA is TGCAGTGCTAGCCGGGACAGTAGAAACACCATATATTTT. As protein: CSASRDSRNTIYF.

Only a few counts were recorded for this clone. The rearrangement links TRBV6-1 to TRBJ1-5; D unclear. Germline CDR1 and CDR2: MNHNS and SASEGT. V lost 0 bases and J lost 6, with 9 bases in between. CDR3 size: 14 residues. The CDR3: CASSEAEESQPQHF. The CDR3 coding sequence is TGTGCCAGCAGTGAAGCAGAGGAGAGTCAGCCCCAGCATTTT.

The rearrangement joins TRBV20-1 to TRBJ1-5; 7 bases map to TRBD1. This CDR3 contains 15 residues. With 1 base clipped from V and 2 bases from J, the junction kept 5 bases outside the gene matches. Germline CDR1 is DFQATT and CDR2 is SNEGSKA (reference sequence). The CDR3: CSARVQGRGNQPQHF. DNA of the CDR3: TGCAGTGCTAGAGTACAGGGGAGAGGCAATCAGCCCCAGCATTTT.

Only a few counts were recorded for this clone. V and J are TRBV2 and TRBJ1-2; a weak D match, TRBD1 (6 bases). Germline V gene sequence: CDR1 SNHLY, CDR2 FYNNEI. V was cut by 4 bases and J by 8 bases, with 14 bases left in between. The CDR3 covers 13 residues. This CDR3 reads CASSGRGREGYTF. CDR3 bases: TGTGCCAGCAGTGGCAGGGGCAGGGAGGGCTACACCTTC. Full variable domain (missing parts from reference TRBV2 and TRBJ1-2): EPEVTQTPSHQVTQMGQEVILRCVPISNHLYFYWYRQILGQKVEFLVSFYNNEISEKSEIFDDQFSVERPDGSNFTLKIRSTKLEDSAMYFCASSGRGREGYTFGSGTRLTVV.

The chain is built from TRBV7-2 and TRBJ1-2; no clear D gene. The V gene lost 1 base and the J gene lost 9 bases, with 12 bases spanning the gap. The CDR3 runs 13 residues. Germline-derived CDR1 and CDR2 are SGHTA and FQGNSA. CDR3 sequence reads: CASSLVRFECYTF. The CDR3, as DNA: TGTGCCAGCAGCTTAGTCAGGTTTGAGTGCTACACCTTC.

This clone is termed medium-sized. V usage is TRBV6-1 and J usage is TRBJ2-3, with D uncertain. The CDR3 is 13 amino acids. With 5 bases removed from V and 2 bases from J, the gap between germline ends came to 8 bases. CDR1 is MNHNS, CDR2 SASEGT, per germline. The CDR3, as DNA: TGTGCCAGCAGTTATACCTTCACAGATACGCAGTATTTT. Encoded protein: CASSYTFTDTQYF.

Details on this clone: This may arise from a read error, as a much more abundant clone is one base away. This chain joins TRBV6-9 and TRBJ1-1; D is possibly TRBD1 (6 bases). The CDR3 runs to 14 residues. CDR1 is MNHGY and CDR2 is SVAAGI in the germline V gene. Trimming left V 4 bases short and J 4 bases short, with 13 bases between. The CDR3, as DNA: TGTGCCAGCAGTTTTTCAGGGGCGAGCACTGAAGCTTTCTTT. This gives the protein CASSFSGASTEAFF.

This clone is labeled as medium-sized. This chain connects TRBV5-1 to TRBJ2-5, with 8 bases identical to TRBD1. The V segment lost 0 bases and the J segment 4 bases; nucleotides outside the gene matches: 2. This CDR3 has 14 amino acids. Germline values: CDR1 SGHRS, CDR2 YFSETQ. The CDR3 is CASSLATGAETQYF. The CDR3 nucleotides are TGCGCCAGCAGCTTGGCGACAGGGGCAGAGACCCAGTACTTC.

J is TRBJ1-6 and V is TRBV30, with D unresolved. Per germline, CDR1 GTSNPN and CDR2 SVGIG (reference sequence). V lost 0 bases and J 10 bases, leaving 10 bases between the germline ends. The CDR3 contains 13 residues. Here the CDR3 DNA reads TGTGCCTGGAGTGTCCTCGTTTTGTCACCCCTCCACTTT. As protein: CAWSVLVLSPLHF.